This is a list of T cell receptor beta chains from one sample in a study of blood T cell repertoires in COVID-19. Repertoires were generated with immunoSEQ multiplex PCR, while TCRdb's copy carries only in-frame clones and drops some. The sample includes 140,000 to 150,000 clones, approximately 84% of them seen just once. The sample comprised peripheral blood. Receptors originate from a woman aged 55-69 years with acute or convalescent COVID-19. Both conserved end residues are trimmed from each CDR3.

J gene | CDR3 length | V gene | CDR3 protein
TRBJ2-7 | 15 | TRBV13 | ASSLGVGRGWAYEQY
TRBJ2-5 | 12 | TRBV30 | AWSVSAGRGTQY
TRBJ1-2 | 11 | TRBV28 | ASSLGGNYGYT
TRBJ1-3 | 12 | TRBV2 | ASSVTTPGNTIY
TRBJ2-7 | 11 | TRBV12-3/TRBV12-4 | ASSLRASYEQY
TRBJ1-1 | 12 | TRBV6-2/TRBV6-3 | ASSPQGWGTEAF
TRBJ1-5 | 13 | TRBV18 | ASSLDRGGNQPQH
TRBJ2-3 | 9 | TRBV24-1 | ATSFGDTQY
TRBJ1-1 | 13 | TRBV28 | ASSVLKGQNTEAF
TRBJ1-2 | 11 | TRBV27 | ASSLWGGDGYT
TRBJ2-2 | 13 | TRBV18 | ASSPVTRHTGELF
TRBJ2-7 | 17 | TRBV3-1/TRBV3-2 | ASSQYPIRTSGLRDEQY
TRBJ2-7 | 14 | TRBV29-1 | SVDGVGGQPPYEQY
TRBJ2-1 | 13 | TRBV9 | ASSVERASYNEQF
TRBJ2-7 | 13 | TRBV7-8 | ASSLEGGQHYEQY
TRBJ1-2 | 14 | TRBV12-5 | ASGPSGGQGAGGYT
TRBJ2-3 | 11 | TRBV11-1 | ASSRTRVETQY
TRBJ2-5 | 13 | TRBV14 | ASSYKRDLFSTQY
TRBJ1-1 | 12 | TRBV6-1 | ASSEYPGLLEAF
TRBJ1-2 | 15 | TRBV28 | ASSFYRGQYSNYGYT
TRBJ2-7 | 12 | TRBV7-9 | ASTRSGLEVEQY
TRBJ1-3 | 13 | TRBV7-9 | ASSRDKHSGNTIY